This TCR beta chain was documented in a study of blood T cell repertoires in COVID-19. About the study: Acute-phase and convalescent COVID-19 samples originated in the United States, Italy and Spain. The cDNA or gDNA used as material had been derived from T cells, B-cell-depleted T cells, or PBMCs.

Seattle patient enrollment occurred during active infection, with longitudinal follow-up thereafter. Per the authors' pipeline: How many nucleated cells were present was estimated from reference gene primer amplification. Using immunoSEQ multiplex PCR, the repertoire was profiled, and TCRdb retains in-frame clones only, with some absent. V and J calls plus clone size are reproduced from that table; the DNA served to infer D and trimming. This table has roughly 250,000 clones, approximately 83% appearing once. The germline CDR1 and CDR2 sequences are SGHRS and YFSETQ. V was pared by 1 base and J by 3 bases, with 6 bases of the junction left unmatched. The CDR3 loop spans 16 amino acids.

The chain couples TRBV5-1 to TRBJ2-2; 7 bases are a match to TRBD1. The TCR originated in a person aged 70 to 85 with COVID-19, enrolled during active disease. The sequenced sample consisted of peripheral blood. CDR3 sequence: CASSLPGQGDTGELFF. In nucleotides, the CDR3 is TGCGCCAGCAGCTTGCCAGGGCAGGGGGACACCGGGGAGCTGTTTTTT.